This is a list of T cell receptor beta chains from one sample in a study of CD8+CD57+ T cells in acquired aplastic anemia. TCRdb reprocessed the reads with MiXCR, giving one entry per CDR3 protein. The sample has about 220,000 distinct CDR3 sequences, 34% seen once. Source material: sorted CD4+, CD8+, or CD8+CD57+ T cells (not recorded which) from PBMCs. The receptors stem from a human donor in good health, serving as a control. CDR3s include the opening cysteine and the closing phenylalanine or tryptophan. D genes are given only for firm matches. The size entry is marked missing in some rows and otherwise reads once, few, many or a size class.

V,size,J,D,CDR3,DNA
TRBV2,few,TRBJ2-7,.,CASSGGQTATYEQYF,TGTGCCAGCAGTGGGGGGCAAACAGCAACGTACGAGCAGTACTTC
TRBV6-1,few,TRBJ1-3,TRBD1,CASSVHWGQGNWGAGNTIYF,TGTGCCAGCAGTGTCCACTGGGGACAGGGTAACTGGGGAGCTGGAAACACCATATATTTT
TRBV19,.,TRBJ2-7,TRBD2,CASIPERTSGRVSYEQYF,TGTGCCAGTATCCCAGAACGGACTAGCGGGAGGGTCTCCTACGAGCAGTACTTC
TRBV4-2,many,TRBJ2-1,TRBD2,CASSQDGWGLAYNEQFF,TGTGCCAGCAGCCAAGATGGGTGGGGACTAGCGTACAATGAGCAGTTCTTC
TRBV2,.,TRBJ1-2,.,CASSSDSPINYGYTF,TGTGCCAGCAGTTCAGACAGCCCGATTAACTATGGCTACACCTTC
TRBV20-1,many,TRBJ2-1,.,CSASKTGNEQFF,TGCAGTGCCAGTAAGACGGGTAATGAGCAGTTCTTC
TRBV2,.,TRBJ2-7,.,CASSESGTSFYEQYF,TGTGCCAGCAGTGAGTCGGGGACATCTTTCTACGAGCAGTACTTC
TRBV15,.,TRBJ2-7,.,CATSTDPTYEQYF,TGTGCCACCAGCACAGACCCAACCTACGAGCAGTACTTC
TRBV15,.,TRBJ2-7,TRBD1,CATSIVRQGGTYEQYF,TGTGCCACCAGTATCGTGAGACAGGGGGGAACCTACGAGCAGTACTTC
TRBV19,many,TRBJ2-3,.,CASSTLSDTQYF,TGTGCCAGTAGTACATTGTCGGATACGCAGTATTTT
TRBV2,many,TRBJ2-7,TRBD1,CASRRRGDRTHEQYF,TGTGCCAGCAGACGCCGAGGGGACAGGACCCACGAGCAGTACTTC
TRBV11-1,.,TRBJ2-3,TRBD2,CTSRKNLAGGRTDTQYF,TGTACCAGCAGAAAGAACCTAGCGGGGGGCCGCACAGATACGCAGTATTTT
TRBV11-1,many,TRBJ2-1,TRBD1,CASSSGQGAVHEQFF,TGTGCCAGCAGCTCCGGGCAGGGGGCTGTCCATGAGCAGTTCTTC
TRBV2,few,TRBJ1-1,TRBD1,CASTSGQGYTEAFF,TGTGCCAGCACCTCCGGACAGGGGTATACTGAAGCTTTCTTT
TRBV6-1,.,TRBJ1-5,.,CASSSGTLNQPQHF,TGTGCCAGCAGCTCCGGGACACTAAATCAGCCCCAGCATTTT
TRBV7-2,many,TRBJ2-5,.,CASSLAGFQETQYF,TGTGCCAGCAGCTTGGCCGGGTTCCAAGAGACCCAGTACTTC
TRBV11-2,few,TRBJ2-2,.,CASSPTGWARTGELFF,TGTGCCAGCAGCCCCACAGGGTGGGCTCGCACCGGGGAGCTGTTTTTT
TRBV7-3,.,TRBJ2-1,TRBD2,CASSVSGGSSYNEQFF,TGTGCCAGCAGCGTAAGCGGGGGGAGCTCCTACAATGAGCAGTTCTTC
TRBV10-3,many,TRBJ2-7,.,CAISEIMGAVTYEQYF,TGTGCCATCAGTGAGATAATGGGGGCAGTTACCTACGAGCAGTACTTC
TRBV2,few,TRBJ1-1,.,CASRSTGRNEAFF,TGTGCCAGCAGATCAACGGGAAGAAATGAAGCTTTCTTT
TRBV12-3/TRBV12-4,.,TRBJ2-3,.,CASSKPGRSRDTQYF,TGTGCCAGCAGTAAGCCGGGACGGTCGAGAGATACGCAGTATTTT
TRBV5-1,.,TRBJ1-1,.,CASSLDFAGYGALF,TGCGCCAGCAGCTTGGATTTTGCGGGGTACGGAGCTCTCTTT
TRBV12-3/TRBV12-4,many,TRBJ2-3,.,CASSLSEDTQYF,TGTGCCAGCAGTTTATCCGAAGATACGCAGTATTTT
TRBV7-2,many,TRBJ2-3,.,CASSKLRAGRDTQYF,TGTGCCAGCAGTAAATTAAGGGCGGGGAGGGATACGCAGTATTTT
TRBV9,many,TRBJ1-1,.,CASSVGRGLNTEAFF,TGTGCCAGCAGCGTAGGTAGGGGCTTGAACACTGAAGCTTTCTTT
TRBV12-3/TRBV12-4,.,TRBJ1-1,TRBD1,CASSLNLGGLVNTEAFF,TGTGCCAGCAGTTTGAACCTAGGGGGCCTCGTCAACACTGAAGCTTTCTTT
TRBV20-1,many,TRBJ2-1,.,CSARDHPYNEQFF,TGCAGTGCTAGAGATCACCCGTACAATGAGCAGTTCTTC
TRBV2,many,TRBJ1-5,.,CASSVEGNQPQHF,TGTGCCAGCAGTGTTGAGGGTAATCAGCCCCAGCATTTT
TRBV4-3,.,TRBJ1-1,.,CASSQEGAGTREAFF,TGCGCCAGCAGCCAAGAGGGCGCAGGGACGAGAGAAGCTTTCTTT
TRBV30,.,TRBJ1-6,.,CAQADYYNSPLHF,TGTGCCCAAGCGGATTATTATAATTCACCCCTCCACTTT